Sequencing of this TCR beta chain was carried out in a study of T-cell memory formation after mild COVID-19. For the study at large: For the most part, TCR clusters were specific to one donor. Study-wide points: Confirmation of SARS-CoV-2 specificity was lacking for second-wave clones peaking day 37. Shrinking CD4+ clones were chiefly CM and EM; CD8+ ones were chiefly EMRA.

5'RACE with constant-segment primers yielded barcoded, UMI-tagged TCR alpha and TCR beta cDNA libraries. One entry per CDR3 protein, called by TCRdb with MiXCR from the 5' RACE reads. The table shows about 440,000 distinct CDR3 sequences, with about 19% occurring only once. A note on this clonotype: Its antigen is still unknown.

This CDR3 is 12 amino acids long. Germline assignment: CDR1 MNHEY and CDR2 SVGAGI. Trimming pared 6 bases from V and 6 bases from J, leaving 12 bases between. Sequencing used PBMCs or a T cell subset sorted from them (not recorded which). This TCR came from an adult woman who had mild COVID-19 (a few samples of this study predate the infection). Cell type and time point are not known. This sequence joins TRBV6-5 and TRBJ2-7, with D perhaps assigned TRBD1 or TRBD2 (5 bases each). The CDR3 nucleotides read TGTGCCAGCAGCCCCAGAGGGGTCGAGCAGTACTTC. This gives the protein CASSPRGVEQYF.